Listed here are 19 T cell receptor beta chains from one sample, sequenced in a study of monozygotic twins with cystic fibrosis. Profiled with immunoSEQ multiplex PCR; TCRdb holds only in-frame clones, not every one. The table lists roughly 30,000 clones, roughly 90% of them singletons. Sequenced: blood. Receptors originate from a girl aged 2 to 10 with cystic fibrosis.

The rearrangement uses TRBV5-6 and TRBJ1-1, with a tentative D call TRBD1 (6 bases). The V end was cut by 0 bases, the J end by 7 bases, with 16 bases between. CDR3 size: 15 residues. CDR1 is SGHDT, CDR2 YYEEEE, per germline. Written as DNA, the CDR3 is TGTGCCAGCAGCTTGGCCTCAGGGGCCGGACTTGAAGCTTTCTTT. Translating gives CASSLASGAGLEAFF. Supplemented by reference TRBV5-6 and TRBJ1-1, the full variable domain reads DAGVTQSPTHLIKTRGQQVTLRCSPKSGHDTVSWYQQALGQGPQFIFQYYEEEERQRGNFPDRFSGHQFPNYSSELNVNALLLGDSALYLCASSLASGAGLEAFFGQGTRLTVV.

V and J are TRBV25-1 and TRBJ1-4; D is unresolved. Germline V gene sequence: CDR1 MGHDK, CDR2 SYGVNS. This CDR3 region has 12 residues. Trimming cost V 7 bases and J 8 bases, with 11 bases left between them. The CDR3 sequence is CASKFGEEKLFF. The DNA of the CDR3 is TGTGCCAGCAAATTCGGCGAAGAAAAACTGTTTTTT.

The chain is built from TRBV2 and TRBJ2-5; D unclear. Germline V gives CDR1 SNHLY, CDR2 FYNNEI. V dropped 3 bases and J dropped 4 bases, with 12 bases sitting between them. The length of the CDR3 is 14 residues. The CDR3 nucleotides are TGTGCCAGCAGTGAGAGCCTCCTGAGAGAGACCCAGTACTTC. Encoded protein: CASSESLLRETQYF.

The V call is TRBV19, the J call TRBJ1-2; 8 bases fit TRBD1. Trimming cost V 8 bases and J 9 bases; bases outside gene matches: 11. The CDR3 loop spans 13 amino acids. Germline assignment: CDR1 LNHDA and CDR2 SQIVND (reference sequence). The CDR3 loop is CASWDRSYSCYTF. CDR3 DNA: TGTGCCAGTTGGGACAGGTCATATAGCTGCTACACCTTC.

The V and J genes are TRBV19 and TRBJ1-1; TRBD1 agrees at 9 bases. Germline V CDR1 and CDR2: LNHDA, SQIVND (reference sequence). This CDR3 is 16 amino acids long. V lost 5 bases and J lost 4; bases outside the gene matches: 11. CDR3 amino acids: CASSPPPGTGTTEAFF. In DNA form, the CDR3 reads TGTGCCAGTAGTCCCCCCCCCGGGACAGGGACCACTGAAGCTTTCTTT.

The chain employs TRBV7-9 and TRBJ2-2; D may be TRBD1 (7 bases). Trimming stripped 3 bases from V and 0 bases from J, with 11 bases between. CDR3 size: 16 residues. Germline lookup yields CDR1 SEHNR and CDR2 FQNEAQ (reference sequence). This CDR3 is CASSFQGGTNTGELFF. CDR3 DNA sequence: TGTGCCAGCAGCTTTCAGGGGGGCACGAACACCGGGGAGCTGTTTTTT.

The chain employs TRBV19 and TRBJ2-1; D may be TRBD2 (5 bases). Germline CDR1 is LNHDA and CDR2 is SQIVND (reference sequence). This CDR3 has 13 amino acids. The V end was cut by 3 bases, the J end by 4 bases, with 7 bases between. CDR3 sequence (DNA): TGTGCCAGTAGTATTGAGGGTTACAATGAGCAGTTCTTC. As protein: CASSIEGYNEQFF.

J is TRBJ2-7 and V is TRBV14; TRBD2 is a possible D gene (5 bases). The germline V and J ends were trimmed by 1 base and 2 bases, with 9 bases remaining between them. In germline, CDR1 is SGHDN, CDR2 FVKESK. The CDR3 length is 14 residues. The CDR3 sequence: CASSQAGRTYEQYF. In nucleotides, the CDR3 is TGTGCCAGCAGCCAAGCGGGAAGGACCTACGAGCAGTACTTC.

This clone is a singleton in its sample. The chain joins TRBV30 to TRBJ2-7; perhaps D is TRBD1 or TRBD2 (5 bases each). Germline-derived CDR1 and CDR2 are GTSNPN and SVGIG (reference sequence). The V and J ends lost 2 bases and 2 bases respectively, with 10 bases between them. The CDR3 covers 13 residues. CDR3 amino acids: CAWSRGRAYEQYF. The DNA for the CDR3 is TGTGCCTGGAGTAGGGGACGGGCCTACGAGCAGTACTTC.

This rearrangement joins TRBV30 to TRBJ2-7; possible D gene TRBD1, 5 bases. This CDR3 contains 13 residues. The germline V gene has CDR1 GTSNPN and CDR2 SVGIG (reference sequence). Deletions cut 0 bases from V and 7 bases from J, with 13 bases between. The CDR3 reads CAWSVDKLGEQYF. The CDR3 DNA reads TGTGCCTGGAGTGTGGACAAACTGGGGGAGCAGTACTTC. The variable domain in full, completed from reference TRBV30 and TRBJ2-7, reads SQTIHQWPATLVQPVGSPLSLECTVEGTSNPNLYWYRQAAGRGLQLLFYSVGIGQISSEVPQNLSASRPQDRQFILSSKKLLLSDSGFYLCAWSVDKLGEQYFGPGTRLTVT.

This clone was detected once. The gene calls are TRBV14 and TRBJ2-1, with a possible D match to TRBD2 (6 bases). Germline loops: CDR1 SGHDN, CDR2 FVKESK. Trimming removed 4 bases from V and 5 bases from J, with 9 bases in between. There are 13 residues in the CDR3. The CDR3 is CASSRGLNNEQFF. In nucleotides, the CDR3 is TGTGCCAGCAGCCGGGGACTGAACAATGAGCAGTTCTTC.

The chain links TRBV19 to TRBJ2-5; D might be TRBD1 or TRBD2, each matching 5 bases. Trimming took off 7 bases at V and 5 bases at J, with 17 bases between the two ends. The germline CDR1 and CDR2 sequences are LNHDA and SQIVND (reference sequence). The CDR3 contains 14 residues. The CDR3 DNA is TGTGCCAGTACTAGGGGCCCGTGGGGGGAGACCCAGTACTTC. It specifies CASTRGPWGETQYF.

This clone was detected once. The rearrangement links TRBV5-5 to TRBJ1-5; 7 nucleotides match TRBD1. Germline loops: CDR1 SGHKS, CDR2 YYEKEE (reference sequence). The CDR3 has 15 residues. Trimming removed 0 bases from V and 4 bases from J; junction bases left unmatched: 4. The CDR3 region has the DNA TGTGCCAGCAGCTTGGGGGGACAGCGTAATCAGCCCCAGCATTTT. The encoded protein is CASSLGGQRNQPQHF.

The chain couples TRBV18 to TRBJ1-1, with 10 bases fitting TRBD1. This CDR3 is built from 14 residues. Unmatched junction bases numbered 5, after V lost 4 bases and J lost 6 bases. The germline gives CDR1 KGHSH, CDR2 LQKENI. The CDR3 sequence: CASSQDRGKAEAFF. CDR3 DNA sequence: TGTGCCAGCTCACAGGACAGGGGGAAGGCTGAAGCTTTCTTT.

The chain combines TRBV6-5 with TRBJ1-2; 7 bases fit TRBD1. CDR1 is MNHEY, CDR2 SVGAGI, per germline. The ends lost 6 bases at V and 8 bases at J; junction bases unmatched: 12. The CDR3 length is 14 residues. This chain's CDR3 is CASSPVGGGYGYTF. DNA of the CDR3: TGTGCCAGCAGCCCGGTAGGGGGCGGCTACGGCTACACCTTC.

The CDR3 coding sequence is TGCGCCAGCAGTGAGGGGGGGTTTTACAATGAGCAGTTCTTC. Amino acid sequence: CASSEGGFYNEQFF. This chain links TRBV10-1 with TRBJ2-1, with TRBD2 as a possible D gene (6 bases). Germline V CDR1 and CDR2: WNHNN, SYGVQD (reference sequence). This CDR3 comprises 14 residues. Trimming took off 2 bases at V and 4 bases at J, with 9 bases between the two ends.

CDR3 sequence reads: CASSPQGAAAPNTEAFF. The CDR3 coding sequence is TGTGCCAGCTCACCACAGGGGGCCGCAGCCCCTAACACTGAAGCTTTCTTT. The chain has TRBV18 and TRBJ1-1; 7 bases match TRBD1. The CDR3 spans 17 residues. Trimming took 1 base from V and 2 from J; bases not matched to a gene: 10. The germline V gene encodes CDR1 KGHSH and CDR2 LQKENI.

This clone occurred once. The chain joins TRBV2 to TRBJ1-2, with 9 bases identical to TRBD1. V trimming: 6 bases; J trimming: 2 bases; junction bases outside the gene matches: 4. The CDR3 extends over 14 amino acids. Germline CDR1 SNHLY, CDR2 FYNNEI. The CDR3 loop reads CASRAGTGNYGYTF. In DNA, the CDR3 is TGTGCCAGCAGGGCCGGGACAGGGAACTATGGCTACACCTTC.

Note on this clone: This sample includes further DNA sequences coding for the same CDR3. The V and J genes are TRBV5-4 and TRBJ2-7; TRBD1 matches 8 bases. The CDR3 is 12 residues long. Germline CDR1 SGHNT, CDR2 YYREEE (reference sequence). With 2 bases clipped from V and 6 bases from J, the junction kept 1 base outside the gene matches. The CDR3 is CASSFTGGEQYF. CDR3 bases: TGTGCCAGCAGCTTTACAGGGGGCGAGCAGTACTTC.